These 22 T cell receptor beta chains originate from one sample sequenced in a study of blood T cell repertoires in COVID-19. The table came from immunoSEQ multiplex PCR; TCRdb's copy has only in-frame clones and leaves some out. The repertoire consists of about 290,000 clones, with roughly 90% occurring once and the leading ten covering around 10%. The sequencing input was peripheral blood. Source of these receptors: a woman under 40 with COVID-19, enrolled during active disease.

This clone was seen only once. The chain is built from TRBV21-1 and TRBJ1-2; the D segment call TRBD1 is taken from the table without a DNA check. TRBV21-1 is given as a pseudogene. The CDR3 is made up of 18 amino acids. The CDR3 here is CASSKNPTGTHHNYGYTF. CDR3 DNA: TGTGCCAGCAGCAAAAATCCGACAGGGACCCACCACAACTATGGCTACACCTTC.

This clone showed up just once. V usage is TRBV3-1 (or the pseudogene TRBV3-2) and J usage is TRBJ1-6; D perhaps matches TRBD1 (5 bases). Germline V gene lookup returns CDR1 LGHDT and CDR2 YNNKEL (reference sequence). The CDR3 runs 14 residues. Trimming took 3 bases from V and 9 from J, leaving 12 bases between them. In DNA form, the CDR3 reads TGTGCCAGCAGCCAGGGGGGATCAAGTTCACCCCTCCACTTT. Protein product: CASSQGGSSSPLHF.

The genes are TRBV7-6 and TRBJ2-2, with 14 bases aligning to TRBD2. The CDR3 has 19 residues. V lost 5 bases to trimming and J lost 4 bases; unmatched junction nucleotides: 12. Germline lookup yields CDR1 SGHVS and CDR2 FNYEAQ. The CDR3 DNA reads as TGTGCCAGCAGCCTACGGACTAGCGGGGGGACAGGCTTCACCGGGGAGCTGTTTTTT. Amino acids: CASSLRTSGGTGFTGELFF.

The chain employs TRBV27 and TRBJ2-2; D call uncertain. This CDR3 spans 15 amino acids. Between the trimmed V and J ends, which lost 4 bases and 2 bases, there was a span of 11 bases. The germline V gene encodes CDR1 MNHEY and CDR2 SMNVEV (reference sequence). This chain's CDR3 is CASSSGSTNTGELFF. CDR3 nucleotides: TGTGCCAGCAGTTCCGGTTCTACTAACACCGGGGAGCTGTTTTTT.

For this clone: The junction does not match germline at one end; this may be a read error. This chain joins TRBV11-2 and TRBJ2-4, with D uncertain. This CDR3 region has 13 residues. The germline V gene has CDR1 SGHAT and CDR2 FQNNGV. As DNA, the CDR3 is TGTGCCAGCACCTTAACGGGTAGAGACATTCAGTACTTC. Its protein is CASTLTGRDIQYF.

The J gene is TRBJ1-3, the V gene TRBV13; D unclear. Trimming stripped 0 bases from V and 4 bases from J, with 7 bases between. CDR1 is PRHDT, CDR2 FYEKMQ, per germline (reference sequence). The length of the CDR3 is 14 residues. The CDR3, as DNA: TGTGCCAGCAGCTTAGGACTAGGGGGAAACACCATATATTTT. Residues: CASSLGLGGNTIYF.

V is TRBV3-1 (or the pseudogene TRBV3-2) and J is TRBJ2-5, with D possibly being TRBD2 (6 bases). Germline V lookup: CDR1 LGHDT, CDR2 YNNKEL (reference sequence). Trimming shortened V by 1 base and J by 5 bases, and 14 bases separated the two germline ends. The CDR3 runs to 15 residues. The CDR3 coding sequence is TGTGCCAGCAGCCAAGTGTGGTCCAGCGGGGAGACCCAGTACTTC. Protein sequence: CASSQVWSSGETQYF.

The chain is built from TRBV14 and TRBJ1-2, with D possibly being TRBD1 (5 bases). The germline CDR1 and CDR2 sequences are SGHDN and FVKESK. The CDR3 is made up of 12 amino acids. Trimming stripped 6 bases from V and 7 bases from J, with 12 bases between. The CDR3 coding sequence is TGTGCCAGCAGGGGCCCAGGGATTGGCTACACCTTC. Amino acids: CASRGPGIGYTF.

The chain has TRBV14 and TRBJ1-2; D ambiguous. Trimming cost V 0 bases and J 8 bases, with 13 bases left between them. Germline assignment: CDR1 SGHDN and CDR2 FVKESK. The CDR3 is made up of 14 amino acids. The CDR3 sequence is CASSQDLWADGYTF. In DNA form, the CDR3 reads TGTGCCAGCAGCCAAGACCTGTGGGCTGACGGCTACACCTTC.

This chain uses TRBV19 with TRBJ1-4; no reliable D call. This CDR3 contains 13 residues. The germline gives CDR1 LNHDA, CDR2 SQIVND (reference sequence). The V gene lost 3 bases and the J gene lost 12 bases, with 14 bases spanning the gap. The CDR3 loop is CASSIGPLVELFF. DNA for the CDR3: TGTGCCAGTAGTATTGGGCCTCTGGTGGAACTGTTTTTT.

This rearrangement joins TRBV19 to TRBJ1-2, with D unresolved. Trimming removed 4 bases from V and 6 bases from J, with 18 bases in between. The germline V gene encodes CDR1 LNHDA and CDR2 SQIVND (reference sequence). This CDR3 has 15 amino acids. The CDR3 DNA sequence: TGTGCCAGTAGTACCCAACGACTGGAGATGGATGGCTACACCTTC. It yields the protein CASSTQRLEMDGYTF.

V gene TRBV5-1 combines with J gene TRBJ2-2; D is unclear. The CDR3 loop spans 16 amino acids. Trimming took off 3 bases at V and 1 base at J, with 13 bases between the two ends. CDR1 SGHRS and CDR2 YFSETQ come from the germline V gene. The CDR3 sequence: CASSSLWPMNTGELFF. In DNA form, the CDR3 reads TGCGCCAGCAGCTCGCTGTGGCCAATGAACACCGGGGAGCTGTTTTTT.

This clone was picked up one time. The CDR3 DNA follows: TGTGCCAGCAGTCCGAGCCCCGACGGGTCCGGGGAGCTGTTTTTT. Translation: CASSPSPDGSGELFF. The chain has TRBV27 and TRBJ2-2; no reliable D call. CDR1 MNHEY and CDR2 SMNVEV come from the germline V gene (reference sequence). Trimming stripped 5 bases from V and 6 bases from J, with 16 bases between. This CDR3 has 15 amino acids.

The chain links TRBV29-1 to TRBJ1-1; TRBD1 aligns across 7 bases. Trimming at V came to 3 bases and at J to 7 bases, leaving 2 bases not matched to a gene. Germline CDR1 reads SQVTM; CDR2 reads ANQGSEA. The CDR3 spans 11 residues. The CDR3 bases are TGCAGCGTTGAGAGACAGGGTGAAGCTTTCTTT. It yields the protein CSVERQGEAFF.

This chain uses TRBV7-9 with TRBJ2-7; 7 bases map to TRBD1. This CDR3 has 15 residues. V gave up 2 bases and J gave up 3 bases; unmatched junction bases: 7. The germline gives CDR1 SEHNR, CDR2 FQNEAQ (reference sequence). CDR3 DNA sequence: TGTGCCAGCAGCTTAAATAGGGGACAGAACTACGAGCAGTACTTC. This gives the protein CASSLNRGQNYEQYF.

Here the CDR3 DNA reads TGCAGTGCTAGTCGGTTCAATCAGCCCCAGCATTTT. It specifies CSASRFNQPQHF. The chain uses TRBV20-1 and TRBJ1-5; D ambiguous. The CDR3 is 12 residues long. Trimming shortened V by 3 bases and J by 3 bases, and 6 bases separated the two germline ends. Germline loops: CDR1 DFQATT, CDR2 SNEGSKA (reference sequence).

The rearrangement uses TRBV28 and TRBJ2-5; 7 bases align to TRBD2. This CDR3 spans 18 amino acids. V was clipped by 2 bases and J by 5 bases; unmatched bases: 17. Germline CDR1 MDHEN, CDR2 SYDVKM. The CDR3 DNA sequence: TGTGCCAGCAGTTTAGGGTTCGCGGGGAGGGCGGATTCTGAGACCCAGTACTTC. It codes for CASSLGFAGRADSETQYF.

CDR3 residues: CASSRQGTISGYTF. The CDR3 region has the DNA TGTGCCAGCAGTCGGCAGGGTACTATCTCTGGCTACACCTTC. The chain combines TRBV28 with TRBJ1-2, with D tentatively TRBD1 (5 bases). The germline CDR1 and CDR2 sequences are MDHEN and SYDVKM. V was trimmed by 5 bases and J by 7 bases, leaving 17 bases between them. The CDR3 length is 14 residues.

CDR3 loop: CASSPPAGDGGGAFF. The CDR3, as DNA: TGTGCCAGCAGCCCCCCGGCTGGGGACGGAGGAGGGGCTTTCTTT. This chain links TRBV28 with TRBJ1-1; D is possibly TRBD1 (5 bases). The CDR3 consists of 15 residues. The V gene lost 6 bases and the J gene lost 11 bases, with 25 bases spanning the gap. CDR1 MDHEN and CDR2 SYDVKM come from the germline V gene.

The rearrangement uses TRBV27 and TRBJ1-5; D is possibly TRBD1 (6 bases). The CDR3 extends over 20 amino acids. CDR1 is MNHEY and CDR2 is SMNVEV in the germline V gene (reference sequence). Trimming shortened V by 6 bases and J by 0 bases, and 27 bases separated the two germline ends. The CDR3 here is CASSLTRDTPDGYSNQPQHF. The CDR3 DNA reads as TGTGCCAGCAGCCTAACCCGGGACACCCCAGACGGATATAGCAATCAGCCCCAGCATTTT.

The chain joins TRBV6-2 or TRBV6-3 to TRBJ1-5; 8 bases match TRBD1. The CDR3 is made up of 15 amino acids. The germline V gene has CDR1 MNHEY and CDR2 SVGEGT. V was pared by 5 bases and J by 5 bases, with 8 bases of the junction left unmatched. CDR3 nucleotide sequence: TGTGCCAGCAGTAAAACCGGACAGGGAGATCAGCCCCAGCATTTT. It codes for CASSKTGQGDQPQHF.

The V gene is TRBV5-6, the J gene TRBJ1-1, with unresolved D. Germline CDR1 reads SGHDT; CDR2 reads YYEEEE. Trimming left V 7 bases short and J 0 bases short, with 10 bases between. CDR3 size: 13 residues. The CDR3 here is CASLDYMNTEAFF. The CDR3, as DNA: TGTGCCAGCCTCGACTACATGAACACTGAAGCTTTCTTT.